The clone carrying this T cell receptor beta chain was found a few times. Antigen: not known. The entry originates in a study of response to subunit inactivated influenza vaccine. Study-wide results and limits: The authors suggested that few new T cells are recruited per seasonal influenza vaccination.

TCRdb recomputed calls from the RT-PCR reads with MiXCR, one row per CDR3 protein. The table lists 500,000 to 750,000 distinct CDR3 sequences, about 15% of them singletons, with 11% in the top ten. This CDR3 comprises 14 residues. V shed 7 bases and J 5 bases; nucleotides not matched to a gene: 9. CDR1 and CDR2 (germline): SEHNR, FQNEAQ (reference sequence). The specimen was PBMCs from blood, collected 12 days after vaccination. V is TRBV7-9 and J is TRBJ2-7, with TRBD1 matching 9 bases. This receptor was obtained from a man aged 50 or older who received an inactivated influenza vaccine. The CDR3 sequence is CASTRTGVYNEQYF. The CDR3 DNA reads TGTGCCAGCACCAGGACAGGGGTTTATAACGAGCAGTACTTC.